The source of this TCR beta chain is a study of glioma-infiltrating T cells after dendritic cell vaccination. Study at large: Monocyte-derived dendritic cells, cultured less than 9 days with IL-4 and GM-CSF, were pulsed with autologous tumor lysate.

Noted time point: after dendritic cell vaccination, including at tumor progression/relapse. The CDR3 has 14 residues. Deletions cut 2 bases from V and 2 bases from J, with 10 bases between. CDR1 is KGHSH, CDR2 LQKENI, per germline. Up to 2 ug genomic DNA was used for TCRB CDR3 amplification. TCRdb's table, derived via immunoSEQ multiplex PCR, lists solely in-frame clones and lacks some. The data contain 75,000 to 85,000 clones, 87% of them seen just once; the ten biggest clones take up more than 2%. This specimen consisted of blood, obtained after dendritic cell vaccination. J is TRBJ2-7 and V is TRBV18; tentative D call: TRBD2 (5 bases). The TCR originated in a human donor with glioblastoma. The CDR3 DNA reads TGTGCCAGCTCACCAGGAAGAGGGACCTACGAGCAGTACTTC. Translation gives CASSPGRGTYEQYF.